There are a few counts of the clone carrying this T cell receptor beta chain. As yet, its antigen is unknown. This specimen comes from a study of blood T cells in healthy people across ages. Sample-barcoded 5' priming and a J-beta primer mix drove a second PCR of about 6 to 12 cycles. TCRdb re-analysed the 5' RACE reads in MiXCR, keeping a single row per CDR3 protein. The top ten clones hold 23% of a sample with fewer than 2,000,000 distinct CDR3 sequences, roughly 43% of them seen once. General study points: Nothing was known about donor CMV status, and this possibly confounded expanded clonotype changes.

The origin of this receptor is a human donor in good health. Specimen: blood.

CDR3 nucleotide sequence: TGTGCCAGCAGTGCGGATTGGGCGAATTCACCCCTCCACTTT. It translates to CASSADWANSPLHF. The chain links TRBV6-5 to TRBJ1-6; no definite D call. Per germline, CDR1 MNHEY and CDR2 SVGAGI. The CDR3 consists of 14 residues. V was shortened by 5 bases and J by 7 bases, with 12 bases between the two germline ends.